This TCR beta chain comes out of a study of blood T cell dynamics during melanoma immunotherapy. This CDR3 is built from 14 residues. Trimming cost V 5 bases and J 7 bases, with 15 bases left between them. The germline CDR1 and CDR2 sequences are SGHRS and YFSETQ. Only in-frame clones appear in the TCRdb table, and some are missing; sequencing was by immunoSEQ multiplex PCR. Here the sample spans 6,000 to 8,000 clones, 60% to 85% being singletons. This clone has only a few counts. The time point denotes: pre-treatment baseline. This specimen consisted of blood, obtained from a patient treated with checkpoint blockade. The receptor's source is a human donor with melanoma. The chain carries TRBV5-1 and TRBJ2-2; D is possibly TRBD1 (5 bases). The CDR3 coding sequence is TGCGCCAGCAGGGGGCAGGGTAAAAACGGGGAGCTGTTTTTT. Translated, it gives CASRGQGKNGELFF.